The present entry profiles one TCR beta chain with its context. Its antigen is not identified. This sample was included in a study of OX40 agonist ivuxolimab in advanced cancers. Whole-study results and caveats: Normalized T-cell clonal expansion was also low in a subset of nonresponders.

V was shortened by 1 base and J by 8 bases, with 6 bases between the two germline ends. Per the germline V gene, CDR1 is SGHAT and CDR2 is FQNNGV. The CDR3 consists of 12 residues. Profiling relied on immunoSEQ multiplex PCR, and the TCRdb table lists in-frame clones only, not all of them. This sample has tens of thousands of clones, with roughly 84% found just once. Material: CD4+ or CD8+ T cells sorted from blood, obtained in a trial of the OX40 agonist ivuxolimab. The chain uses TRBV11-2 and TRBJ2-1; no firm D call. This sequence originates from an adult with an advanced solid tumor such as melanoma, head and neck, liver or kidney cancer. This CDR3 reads CASSLGRDEQFF. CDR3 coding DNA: TGTGCCAGCAGCTTAGGACGCGATGAGCAGTTCTTC.